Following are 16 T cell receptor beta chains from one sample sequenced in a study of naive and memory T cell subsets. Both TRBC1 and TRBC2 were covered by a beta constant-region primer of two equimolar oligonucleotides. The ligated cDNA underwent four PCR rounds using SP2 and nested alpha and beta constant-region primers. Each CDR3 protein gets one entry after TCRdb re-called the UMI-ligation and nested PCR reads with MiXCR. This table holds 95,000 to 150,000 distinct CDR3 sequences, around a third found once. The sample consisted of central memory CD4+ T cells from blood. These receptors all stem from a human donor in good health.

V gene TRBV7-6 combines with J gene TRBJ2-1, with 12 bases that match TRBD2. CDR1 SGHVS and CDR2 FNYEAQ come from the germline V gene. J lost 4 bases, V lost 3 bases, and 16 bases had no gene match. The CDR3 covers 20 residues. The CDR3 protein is CASSLGLAGSLSGIYNEQFF. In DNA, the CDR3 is TGTGCCAGCAGCTTGGGACTAGCGGGTTCTTTATCGGGGATATACAATGAGCAGTTCTTC. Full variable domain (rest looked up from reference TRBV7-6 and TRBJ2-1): GAGVSQSPRYKVTKRGQDVALRCDPISGHVSLYWYRQALGQGPEFLTYFNYEAQQDKSGLPNDRFSAERPEGSISTLTIQRTEQRDSAMYRCASSLGLAGSLSGIYNEQFFGPGTRLTVL.

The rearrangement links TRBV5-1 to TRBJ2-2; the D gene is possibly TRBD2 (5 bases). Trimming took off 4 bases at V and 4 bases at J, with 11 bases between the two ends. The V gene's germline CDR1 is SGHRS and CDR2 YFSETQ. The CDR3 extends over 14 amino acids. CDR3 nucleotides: TGCGCCAGCAGCGAAACTAGACGCACCGGGGAGCTGTTTTTT. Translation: CASSETRRTGELFF.

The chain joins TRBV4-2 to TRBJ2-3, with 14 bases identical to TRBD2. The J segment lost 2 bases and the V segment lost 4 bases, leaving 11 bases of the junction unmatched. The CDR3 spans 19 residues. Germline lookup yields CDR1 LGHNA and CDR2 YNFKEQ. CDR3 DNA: TGTGCCAGCAGCCCCTGGACTAGCGGGAGGTTTTGGTACACAGATACGCAGTATTTT. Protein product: CASSPWTSGRFWYTDTQYF.

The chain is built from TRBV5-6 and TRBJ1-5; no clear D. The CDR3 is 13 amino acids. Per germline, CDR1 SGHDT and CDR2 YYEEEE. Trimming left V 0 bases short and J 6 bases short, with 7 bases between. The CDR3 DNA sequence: TGTGCCAGCAGCTTGGTGGGTGGTCAGCCCCAGCATTTT. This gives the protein CASSLVGGQPQHF. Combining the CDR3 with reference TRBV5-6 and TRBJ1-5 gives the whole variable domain DAGVTQSPTHLIKTRGQQVTLRCSPKSGHDTVSWYQQALGQGPQFIFQYYEEEERQRGNFPDRFSGHQFPNYSSELNVNALLLGDSALYLCASSLVGGQPQHFGDGTRLSIL.

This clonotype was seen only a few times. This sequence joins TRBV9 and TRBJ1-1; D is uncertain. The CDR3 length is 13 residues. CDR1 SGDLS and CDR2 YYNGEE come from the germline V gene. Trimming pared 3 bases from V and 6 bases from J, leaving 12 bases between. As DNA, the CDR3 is TGTGCCAGCAGCGAAAGGGTCGAGTCTGAAGCTTTCTTT. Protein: CASSERVESEAFF.

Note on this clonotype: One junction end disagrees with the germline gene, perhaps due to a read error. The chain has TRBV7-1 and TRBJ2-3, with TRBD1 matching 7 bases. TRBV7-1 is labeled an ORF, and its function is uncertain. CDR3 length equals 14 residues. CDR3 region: CSSSPTGITDTQYF. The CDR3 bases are TGTTCCAGCAGCCCGACAGGGATCACAGATACGCAGTATTTT.

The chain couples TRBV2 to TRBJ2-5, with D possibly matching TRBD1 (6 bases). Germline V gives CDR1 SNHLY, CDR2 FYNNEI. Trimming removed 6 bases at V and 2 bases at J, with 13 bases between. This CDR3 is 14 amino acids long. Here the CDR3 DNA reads TGTGCCAGCAGCCCAGGACAGCATCAAGAGACCCAGTACTTC. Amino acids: CASSPGQHQETQYF.

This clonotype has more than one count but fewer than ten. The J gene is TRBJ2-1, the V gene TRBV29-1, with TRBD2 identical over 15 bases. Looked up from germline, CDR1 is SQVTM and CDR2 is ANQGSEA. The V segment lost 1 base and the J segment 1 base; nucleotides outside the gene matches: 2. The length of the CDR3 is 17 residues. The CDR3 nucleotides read TGCAGCGTTGAAGGGACTAGCGGGAGGGTTTCCTACAATGAGCAGTTCTTC. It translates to CSVEGTSGRVSYNEQFF.

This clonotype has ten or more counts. The CDR3 spells CSASQGYRYNEQFF. The CDR3 DNA is TGCAGTGCTAGTCAGGGGTATAGGTACAATGAGCAGTTCTTC. The chain employs TRBV20-1 and TRBJ2-1; a weak D match, TRBD1 (6 bases). Germline values: CDR1 DFQATT, CDR2 SNEGSKA (reference sequence). V lost 3 bases to trimming and J lost 4 bases, with 13 bases between them. The CDR3 is 14 residues long.

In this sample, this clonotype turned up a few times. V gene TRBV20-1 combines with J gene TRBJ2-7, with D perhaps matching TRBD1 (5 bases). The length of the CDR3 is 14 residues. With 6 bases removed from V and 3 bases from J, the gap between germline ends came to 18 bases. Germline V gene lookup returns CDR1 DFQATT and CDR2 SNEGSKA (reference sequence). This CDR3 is CSALSPDRHYEQYF. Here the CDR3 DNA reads TGCAGTGCCCTGTCCCCTGACAGACACTACGAGCAGTACTTC.

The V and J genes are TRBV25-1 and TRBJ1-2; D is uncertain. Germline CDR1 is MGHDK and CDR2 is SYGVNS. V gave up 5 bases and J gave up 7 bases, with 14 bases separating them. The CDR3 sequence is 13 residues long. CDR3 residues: CASSFRASAGYTF. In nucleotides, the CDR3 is TGTGCCAGCAGTTTCAGAGCTTCGGCTGGCTACACCTTC.

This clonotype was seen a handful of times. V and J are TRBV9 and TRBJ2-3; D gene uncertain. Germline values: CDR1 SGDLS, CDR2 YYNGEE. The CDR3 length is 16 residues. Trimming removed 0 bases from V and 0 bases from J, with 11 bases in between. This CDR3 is CASSVGWTVSTDTQYF. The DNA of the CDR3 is TGTGCCAGCAGCGTAGGATGGACCGTAAGCACAGATACGCAGTATTTT.

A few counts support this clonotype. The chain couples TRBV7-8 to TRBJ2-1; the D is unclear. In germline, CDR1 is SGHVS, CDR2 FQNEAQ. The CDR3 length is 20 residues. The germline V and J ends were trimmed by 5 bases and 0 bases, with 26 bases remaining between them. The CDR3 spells CASSLLAVPVGSSSYNEQFF. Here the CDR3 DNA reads TGTGCCAGCAGCCTACTTGCAGTTCCCGTGGGGTCGAGCTCCTACAATGAGCAGTTCTTC. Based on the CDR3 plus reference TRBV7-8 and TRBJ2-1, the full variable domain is GAGVSQSPRYKVAKRGQDVALRCDPISGHVSLFWYQQALGQGPEFLTYFQNEAQLDKSGLPSDRFFAERPEGSVSTLKIQRTQQEDSAVYLCASSLLAVPVGSSSYNEQFFGPGTRLTVL.

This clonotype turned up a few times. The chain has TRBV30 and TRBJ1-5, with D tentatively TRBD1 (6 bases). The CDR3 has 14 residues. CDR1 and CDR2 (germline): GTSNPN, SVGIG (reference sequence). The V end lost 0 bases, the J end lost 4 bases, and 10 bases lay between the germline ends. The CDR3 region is CAWSVGHANQPQHF. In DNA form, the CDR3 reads TGTGCCTGGAGTGTGGGACACGCGAATCAGCCCCAGCATTTT.

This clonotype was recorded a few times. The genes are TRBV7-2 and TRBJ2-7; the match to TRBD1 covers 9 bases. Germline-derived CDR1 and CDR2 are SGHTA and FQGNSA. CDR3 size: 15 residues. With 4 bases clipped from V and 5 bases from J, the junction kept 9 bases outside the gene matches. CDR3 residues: CASSSYRDRVHEQYF. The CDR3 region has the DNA TGTGCCAGCAGCTCATACCGGGACAGGGTCCACGAGCAGTACTTC.

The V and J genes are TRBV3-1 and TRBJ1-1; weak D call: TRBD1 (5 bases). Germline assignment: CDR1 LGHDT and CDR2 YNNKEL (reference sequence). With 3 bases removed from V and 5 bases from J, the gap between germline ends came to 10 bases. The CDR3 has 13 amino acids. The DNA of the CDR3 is TGTGCCAGCAGCCAGGGGGAGGGGACTGAAGCTTTCTTT. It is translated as CASSQGEGTEAFF.